The T cell receptor beta chain under discussion was sequenced for a study of blood T cell repertoires in COVID-19. Study background: The United States, Italy and Spain provided the acute and convalescent COVID-19 samples. From T cells, B-cell-depleted T cells, or PBMCs came the material, which was cDNA or gDNA.

Germline lookup yields CDR1 LGHNT and CDR2 FRNRAP. V lost 7 bases to trimming and J lost 5 bases; unmatched junction nucleotides: 19. This CDR3 is built from 17 residues. Authors' processing steps: Using reference gene primer amplification, nucleated cell counts were estimated. The repertoire was sequenced with immunoSEQ multiplex PCR; TCRdb's copy has only in-frame clones and lacks some. Clone size and the V and J calls come from that table; the DNA yielded D and trimming. Seen here are under 300,000 clones, over 75% observed once, and the top ten hold approximately 11%. This chain connects TRBV12-5 to TRBJ2-5, with TRBD2 matching over 7 bases. Sample: peripheral blood. This receptor was identified in a woman in her seventies with acute or convalescent COVID-19. The CDR3 region has the DNA TGTGCTAGTGCTTTTTTTCAAACCCTAGCGGCCGCTGAGACCCAGTACTTC. Encoded protein: CASAFFQTLAAAETQYF.